The 27 T cell receptor beta chains presented below share a single source sample, sequenced in a study of T cell repertoires in cytomegalovirus infection. Via MiXCR, TCRdb re-called the reads, giving one row per CDR3 protein. In the table there are about 250,000 distinct CDR3 sequences, about 17% of which are singletons. Sample: CD8+ T cells from PBMCs. Every receptor here comes from a human donor in good health (CMV status not recorded). Some clones in this sample may be carry-over from other donors' samples.

The V call is TRBV28, the J call TRBJ2-7; 7 positions agree with TRBD1. The V segment lost 7 bases and the J segment 6 bases; nucleotides outside the gene matches: 18. From germline, CDR1 is MDHEN and CDR2 SYDVKM. The CDR3 extends over 16 amino acids. Here the CDR3 reads CASTPSGGRGMFEQYF. CDR3 DNA sequence: TGTGCCAGCACCCCCAGTGGGGGCAGGGGGATGTTCGAGCAGTACTTC.

This clonotype was counted only a few times. The rearrangement links TRBV29-1 to TRBJ1-2; the D gene is possibly TRBD1 (6 bases). V lost 3 bases and J lost 5, with 16 bases in between. This CDR3 spans 14 amino acids. CDR1 SQVTM and CDR2 ANQGSEA come from the germline V gene. The CDR3 sequence is CSVEDRQDGYGYTF. Here the CDR3 DNA reads TGCAGCGTTGAGGATCGACAGGACGGGTATGGCTACACCTTC.

The J gene is TRBJ2-1, the V gene TRBV2; D is possibly TRBD1 (7 bases). Trimming left V 5 bases short and J 8 bases short, with 10 bases between. CDR1 SNHLY and CDR2 FYNNEI come from the germline V gene. The CDR3 is 12 amino acids. The CDR3: CASSTGEDEQFF. The CDR3 DNA sequence: TGTGCCAGCAGTACAGGGGAGGATGAGCAGTTCTTC.

This clonotype has a handful of counts. The rearrangement uses TRBV7-9 and TRBJ2-7; 13 nucleotides align to TRBD2. The V gene end was trimmed by 5 bases and the J gene end by 2 bases; junction bases not matched to a gene: 12. Germline V gives CDR1 SEHNR, CDR2 FQNEAQ (reference sequence). The CDR3 has 18 amino acids. The CDR3 region is CASSGSTSGGPFAYEQYF. CDR3 nucleotide sequence: TGTGCCAGCAGCGGTTCGACTAGCGGGGGGCCGTTCGCCTACGAGCAGTACTTC. Together with reference TRBV7-9 and TRBJ2-7, the CDR3 gives the full variable domain: DTGVSQNPRHKITKRGQNVTFRCDPISEHNRLYWYRQTLGQGPEFLTYFQNEAQLEKSRLLSDRFSAERPKGSFSTLEIQRTEQGDSAMYLCASSGSTSGGPFAYEQYFGPGTRLTVT.

This clonotype was seen at least ten times. The V and J genes are TRBV7-8 and TRBJ1-1, with unresolved D. The CDR3 extends over 12 amino acids. The germline CDR1 and CDR2 sequences are SGHVS and FQNEAQ. V lost 5 bases and J 3 bases, leaving 7 bases between the germline ends. CDR3 DNA: TGTGCCAGCAGCCTGCTAGACACTGAAGCTTTCTTT. Protein: CASSLLDTEAFF.

At least ten counts were recorded for this clonotype. The chain links TRBV7-3 to TRBJ2-3; weak D call: TRBD1 (7 bases). The CDR3 totals 15 residues. V gave up 5 bases and J gave up 2 bases, with 14 bases separating them. Germline V CDR1 and CDR2: SGHTA, FQGTGA. In DNA form, the CDR3 reads TGTGCCAGCAGCCACGGAGGGGGCCCCACAGATACGCAGTATTTT. As protein: CASSHGGGPTDTQYF.

This clonotype came up many times. The rearrangement links TRBV28 to TRBJ1-2; perhaps TRBD1 as D (5 bases). The germline CDR1 and CDR2 sequences are MDHEN and SYDVKM. The V end was cut by 4 bases, the J end by 7 bases, with 22 bases between. CDR3 length equals 16 residues. This CDR3 is CASSSFQQGSYGGYTF. The DNA for the CDR3 is TGTGCCAGCAGTTCATTTCAGCAGGGTTCGTATGGTGGCTACACCTTC.

This clonotype appeared a few times. A junction boundary mismatches the germline segment, possibly from a read error. DNA of the CDR3: TGTGCCAGCAGTTCGACAGGGTTTGCCACCTCGTTT. This encodes CASSSTGFATSF. This rearrangement joins TRBV28 to TRBJ1-1, with TRBD1 identical over 7 bases. Germline values: CDR1 MDHEN, CDR2 SYDVKM. The CDR3 is made up of 12 amino acids.

In this sample, this clonotype turned up a few times. The rearrangement uses TRBV28 and TRBJ2-1; either TRBD1 or TRBD2 may supply D (5 bases each). The V and J ends lost 2 bases and 4 bases respectively, with 18 bases between them. This CDR3 is built from 17 residues. Germline V gene data show CDR1 as MDHEN and CDR2 as SYDVKM. The CDR3 reads CASSLHGAVGGYNEQFF. The CDR3 nucleotides read TGTGCCAGCAGTTTACACGGGGCGGTTGGCGGGTACAATGAGCAGTTCTTC.

This clonotype was seen repeatedly, ten times or more. No DNA is shown, since the ends of the CDR3 on it are uncertain; the CDR3 is the one TCRdb lists. This chain connects TRBV7-9 to TRBJ1-5; TRBD1 is the table's D call, not checked against the DNA. Germline V gene sequence: CDR1 SEHNR, CDR2 FQNEAQ (reference sequence). The CDR3 has 18 amino acids, counting both end residues. The chain's CDR3 is CANPFDRGPYICNQPQHF.

The table lists this clonotype with many counts. The rearrangement joins TRBV7-8 to TRBJ1-1; D is perhaps TRBD1 (5 bases). CDR3 length: 15 residues. Germline V gene data show CDR1 as SGHVS and CDR2 as FQNEAQ. Trimming shortened V by 7 bases and J by 0 bases, and 15 bases separated the two germline ends. The CDR3 loop reads CASTPLGGMNTEAFF. CDR3 nucleotide sequence: TGTGCCAGCACTCCACTCGGGGGTATGAACACTGAAGCTTTCTTT.

The V and J genes are TRBV6-2 or TRBV6-3 and TRBJ1-5; D is uncertain. Germline CDR1 MNHEY, CDR2 SVGEGT. The ends were cut back, 6 bases at V and 1 base at J, with 16 bases in the middle. This CDR3 has 16 amino acids. Written as DNA, the CDR3 is TGTGCCAGCAGCCACCCTACATGGAAGAGCAATCAGCCCCAGCATTTT. Translating it yields CASSHPTWKSNQPQHF.

Only a few counts were recorded for this clonotype. The gene calls are TRBV27 and TRBJ2-2; TRBD1 matches 8 bases. Unmatched junction bases numbered 8, after V lost 6 bases and J lost 2 bases. The CDR3 runs to 16 residues. CDR1 MNHEY and CDR2 SMNVEV come from the germline V gene (reference sequence). In nucleotides, the CDR3 is TGTGCCAGCAGCATCCAGGGGGCCCTAAACACCGGGGAGCTGTTTTTT. Its protein product is CASSIQGALNTGELFF.

This clonotype was seen at least ten times. V and J are TRBV10-3 and TRBJ2-3; D is ambiguous. CDR3 length: 14 amino acids. The germline CDR1 and CDR2 sequences are ENHRY and SYGVKD. V was cut by 4 bases and J by 0 bases, with 8 bases left in between. This CDR3 is CAISASVSTDTQYF. In nucleotides, the CDR3 is TGTGCCATCAGTGCTTCCGTAAGCACAGATACGCAGTATTTT.

This clonotype has just a few counts. The chain uses TRBV28 and TRBJ1-4; TRBD1 matches 7 bases. The CDR3 runs to 19 residues. Germline CDR1 and CDR2: MDHEN and SYDVKM. V lost 3 bases, J lost 1 base, and 14 bases stayed unmatched. CDR3 sequence reads: CASSFNVLEPGGTNEKLFF. The CDR3 DNA reads as TGTGCCAGCAGTTTCAACGTACTAGAACCAGGGGGAACTAATGAAAAACTGTTTTTT.

This chain connects TRBV15 to TRBJ2-5; 10 nucleotides line up with TRBD1. CDR1 LNHNV and CDR2 YYDKDF come from the germline V gene (reference sequence). Trimming removed 3 bases from V and 4 bases from J; junction bases left unmatched: 5. This CDR3 spans 15 amino acids. The CDR3, as DNA: TGTGCCACCAGCAGCGACAGGGGGCCAACAGAGACCCAGTACTTC. Amino acid sequence: CATSSDRGPTETQYF.

This clonotype was detected only a few times. The chain uses TRBV24-1 and TRBJ1-1; weak D call: TRBD1 (6 bases). With 4 bases removed from V and 0 bases from J, the gap between germline ends came to 11 bases. In germline, CDR1 is KGHDR, CDR2 SFDVKD. The CDR3 sequence is 15 residues long. CDR3 sequence reads: CATSESGTMNTEAFF. The CDR3 nucleotides read TGTGCCACCAGTGAGTCCGGGACAATGAACACTGAAGCTTTCTTT.

Ten or more counts support this clonotype. The V call is TRBV7-8, the J call TRBJ1-1; D not resolved. Germline V gives CDR1 SGHVS, CDR2 FQNEAQ. Trimming stripped 2 bases from V and 4 bases from J, with 11 bases between. The CDR3 extends over 14 amino acids. In nucleotides, the CDR3 is TGTGCCAGCAGCTTATGGCATGACGGCACTGAAGCTTTCTTT. The encoded protein is CASSLWHDGTEAFF.

This clonotype is medium-sized (0.01 to 0.1%) in the sample. Here the CDR3 DNA reads TGTGCCAGCAGTTTAATGGCTCCTCCACCCTACAATGAGCAGTTCTTC. It translates to CASSLMAPPPYNEQFF. The chain joins TRBV12-3 or TRBV12-4 to TRBJ2-1; D is unclear. Trimming cost V 2 bases and J 2 bases, with 13 bases left between them. CDR3 length: 16 amino acids.

This clonotype showed up just a few times. The chain has TRBV7-9 and TRBJ2-7; TRBD2 is a possible D gene (5 bases). The V end lost 2 bases, the J end lost 2 bases, and 16 bases lay between the germline ends. This CDR3 has 16 residues. CDR1 is SEHNR, CDR2 FQNEAQ, per germline (reference sequence). The CDR3: CASSLIRVTEAYEQYF. CDR3 bases: TGTGCCAGCAGCTTAATAAGGGTGACGGAGGCCTACGAGCAGTACTTC.

This clonotype appeared many times. The rearrangement links TRBV4-1 to TRBJ1-2; D unresolved. Trimming removed 0 bases at V and 3 bases at J, with 17 bases between. The CDR3 is 17 residues long. CDR1 MGHRA and CDR2 YSYEKL come from the germline V gene. CDR3 region: CASSQDLEARPHYGYTF. Written as DNA, the CDR3 is TGCGCCAGCAGCCAAGATTTAGAAGCTCGGCCGCACTATGGCTACACCTTC.

This sequence joins TRBV20-1 and TRBJ2-3; TRBD2 is a possible D gene (5 bases). CDR3 length: 17 residues. Trimming took 1 base from V and 5 from J, leaving 22 bases between them. Germline lookup yields CDR1 DFQATT and CDR2 SNEGSKA (reference sequence). CDR3 bases: TGCAGTGCTAGAGTTCAGCAGACCTCTTATGGGAGAGATACGCAGTATTTT. Translating gives CSARVQQTSYGRDTQYF.

This chain links TRBV6-1 with TRBJ2-5, with 7 positions matching TRBD2. CDR3 length: 14 amino acids. Trimming took 5 bases from V and 0 from J; bases not matched to a gene: 3. Germline V gene sequence: CDR1 MNHNS, CDR2 SASEGT. As DNA, the CDR3 is TGTGCCAGCAGTTGGACTAGTTACCAAGAGACCCAGTACTTC. It is translated as CASSWTSYQETQYF.

The table lists this clonotype with a few counts. This chain connects TRBV28 to TRBJ2-3, with D maybe TRBD2 (6 bases). The V gene lost 3 bases and the J gene lost 1 base, with 20 bases spanning the gap. The germline V gene encodes CDR1 MDHEN and CDR2 SYDVKM. This CDR3 has 18 amino acids. This CDR3 reads CASSLGQGGGYGTDTQYF. As DNA, the CDR3 is TGTGCCAGCAGTTTGGGGCAGGGAGGTGGTTATGGCACAGATACGCAGTATTTT.

The CDR3 loop is CASSYSYGLYEQYF. Here the CDR3 DNA reads TGTGCCAGCAGTTACTCTTACGGGCTCTACGAGCAGTACTTC. The rearrangement joins TRBV6-6 to TRBJ2-7; D is undetermined. CDR3 length: 14 amino acids. CDR1 and CDR2 from the germline V gene are MNHNY and SVGAGI (reference sequence). V was pared by 0 bases and J by 3 bases, with 9 bases between.

The rearrangement uses TRBV2 and TRBJ2-3; 7 positions agree with TRBD1. Germline V CDR1 and CDR2: SNHLY, FYNNEI. J was trimmed by 1 base and V by 7 bases; bases with no gene match: 14. The CDR3 sequence is 17 residues long. DNA of the CDR3: TGTGCCAGCAAGGGGGCCAGGGCGTACCTCGGCACAGATACGCAGTATTTT. It is translated as CASKGARAYLGTDTQYF.

The genes are TRBV12-3 or TRBV12-4 and TRBJ2-7, with 8 bases identical to TRBD1. The CDR3 loop spans 14 amino acids. J gave up 4 bases and V 5 bases, and 7 bases lay outside the gene matches. The DNA for the CDR3 is TGTGCCAGCAGTCCGACAGGGGAGTTTTACGAGCAGTACTTC. Protein: CASSPTGEFYEQYF.